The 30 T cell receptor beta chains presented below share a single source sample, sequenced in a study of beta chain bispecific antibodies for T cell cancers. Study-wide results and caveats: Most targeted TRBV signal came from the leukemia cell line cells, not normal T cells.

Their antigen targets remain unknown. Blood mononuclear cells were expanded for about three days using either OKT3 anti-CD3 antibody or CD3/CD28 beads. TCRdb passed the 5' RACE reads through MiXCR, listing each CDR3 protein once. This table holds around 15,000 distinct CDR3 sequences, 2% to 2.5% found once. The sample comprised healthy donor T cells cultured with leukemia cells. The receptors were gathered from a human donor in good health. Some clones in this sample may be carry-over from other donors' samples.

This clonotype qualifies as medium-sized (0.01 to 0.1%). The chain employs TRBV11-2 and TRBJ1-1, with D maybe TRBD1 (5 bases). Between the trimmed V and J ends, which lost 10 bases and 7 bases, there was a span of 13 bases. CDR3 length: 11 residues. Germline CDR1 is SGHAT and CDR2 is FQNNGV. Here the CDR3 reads CATRDAVEAFF. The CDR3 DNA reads TGTGCCACCCGGGACGCCGTTGAAGCTTTCTTT.

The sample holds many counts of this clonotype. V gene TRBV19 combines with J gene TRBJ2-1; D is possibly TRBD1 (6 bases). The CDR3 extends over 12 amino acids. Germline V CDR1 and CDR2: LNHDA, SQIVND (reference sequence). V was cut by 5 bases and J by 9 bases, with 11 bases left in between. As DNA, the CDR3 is TGTGCCAGTAGTTTCAGGGGTAGTGAGCAGTTCTTC. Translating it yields CASSFRGSEQFF.

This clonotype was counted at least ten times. CDR3 loop: CASSDPLRSSYNEQFF. The DNA for the CDR3 is TGTGCCAGCAGCGATCCGTTACGGAGCTCCTACAATGAGCAGTTCTTC. The chain links TRBV9 to TRBJ2-1; D not resolved. Germline V gene data show CDR1 as SGDLS and CDR2 as YYNGEE. The CDR3 is 16 amino acids. V lost 3 bases to trimming and J lost 0 bases, with 13 bases between them.

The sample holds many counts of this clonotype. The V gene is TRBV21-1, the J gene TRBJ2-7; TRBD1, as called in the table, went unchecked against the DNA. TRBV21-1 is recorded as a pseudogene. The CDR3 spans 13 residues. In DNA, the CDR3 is TGTGCCACTTCGGGACAGGCTTACTACGAGCAGTACTTC. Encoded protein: CATSGQAYYEQYF.

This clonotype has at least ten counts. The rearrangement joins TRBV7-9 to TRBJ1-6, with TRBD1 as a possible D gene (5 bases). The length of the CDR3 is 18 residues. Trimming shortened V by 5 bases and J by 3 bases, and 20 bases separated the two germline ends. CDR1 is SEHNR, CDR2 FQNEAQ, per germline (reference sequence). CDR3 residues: CASSPEGSGTVYNSPLHF. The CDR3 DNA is TGTGCCAGCAGCCCGGAGGGTTCGGGGACTGTCTATAATTCACCCCTCCACTTT.

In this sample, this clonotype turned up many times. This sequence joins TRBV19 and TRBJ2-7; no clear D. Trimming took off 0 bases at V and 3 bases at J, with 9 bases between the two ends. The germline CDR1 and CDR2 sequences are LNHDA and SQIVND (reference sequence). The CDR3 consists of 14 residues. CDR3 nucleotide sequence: TGTGCCAGTAGTATAGATGCAGAGGACTACGAGCAGTACTTC. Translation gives CASSIDAEDYEQYF. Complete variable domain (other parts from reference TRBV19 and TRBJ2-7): DGGITQSPKYLFRKEGQNVTLSCEQNLNHDAMYWYRQDPGQGLRLIYYSQIVNDFQKGDIAEGYSVSREKKESFPLTVTSAQKNPTAFYLCASSIDAEDYEQYFGPGTRLTVT.

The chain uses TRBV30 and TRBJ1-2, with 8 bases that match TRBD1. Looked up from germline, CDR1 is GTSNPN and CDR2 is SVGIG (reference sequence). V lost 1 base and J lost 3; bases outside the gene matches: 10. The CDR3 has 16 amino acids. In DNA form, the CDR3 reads TGTGCCTGGAGTGACCCGGGACAGGTGAATGACTATGGCTACACCTTC. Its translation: CAWSDPGQVNDYGYTF.

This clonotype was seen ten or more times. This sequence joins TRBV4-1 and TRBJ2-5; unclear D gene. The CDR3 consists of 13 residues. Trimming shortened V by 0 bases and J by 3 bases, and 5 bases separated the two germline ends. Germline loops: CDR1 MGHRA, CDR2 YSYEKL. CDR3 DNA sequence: TGCGCCAGCAGCCAAGATAGAGAAGAGACCCAGTACTTC. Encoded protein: CASSQDREETQYF.

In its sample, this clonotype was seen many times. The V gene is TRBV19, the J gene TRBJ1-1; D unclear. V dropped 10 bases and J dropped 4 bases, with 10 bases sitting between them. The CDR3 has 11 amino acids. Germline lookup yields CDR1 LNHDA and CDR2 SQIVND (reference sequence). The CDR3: CATVEGTEAFF. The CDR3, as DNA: TGTGCCACCGTAGAGGGCACTGAAGCTTTCTTT.

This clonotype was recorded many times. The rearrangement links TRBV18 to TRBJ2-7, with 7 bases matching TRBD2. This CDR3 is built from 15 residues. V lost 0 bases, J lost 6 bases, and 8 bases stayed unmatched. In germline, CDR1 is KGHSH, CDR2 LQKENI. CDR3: CASSPPLRGVSEQYF. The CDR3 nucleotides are TGTGCCAGCTCACCACCTCTTCGGGGGGTGAGCGAGCAGTACTTC.

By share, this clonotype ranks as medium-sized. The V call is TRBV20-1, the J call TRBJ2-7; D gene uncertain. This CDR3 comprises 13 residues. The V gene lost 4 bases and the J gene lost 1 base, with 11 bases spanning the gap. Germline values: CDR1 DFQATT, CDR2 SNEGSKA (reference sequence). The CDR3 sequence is CSAIKVSSYEQYF. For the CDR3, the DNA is TGCAGTGCTATAAAAGTCTCTTCCTACGAGCAGTACTTC.

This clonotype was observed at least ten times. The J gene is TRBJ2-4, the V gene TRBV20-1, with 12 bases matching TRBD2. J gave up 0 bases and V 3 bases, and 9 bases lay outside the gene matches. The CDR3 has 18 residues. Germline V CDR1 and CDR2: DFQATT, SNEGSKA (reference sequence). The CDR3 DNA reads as TGCAGTGCTAGGGCGGGCCTAGCGGGGGGGCTAGCCAAAAACATTCAGTACTTC. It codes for CSARAGLAGGLAKNIQYF.

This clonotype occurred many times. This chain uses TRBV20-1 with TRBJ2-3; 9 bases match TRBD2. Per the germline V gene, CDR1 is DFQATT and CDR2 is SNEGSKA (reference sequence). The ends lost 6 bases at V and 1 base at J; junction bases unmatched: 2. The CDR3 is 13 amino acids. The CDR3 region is CSAVAGGTDTQYF. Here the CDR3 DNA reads TGCAGTGCGGTAGCGGGGGGCACAGATACGCAGTATTTT.

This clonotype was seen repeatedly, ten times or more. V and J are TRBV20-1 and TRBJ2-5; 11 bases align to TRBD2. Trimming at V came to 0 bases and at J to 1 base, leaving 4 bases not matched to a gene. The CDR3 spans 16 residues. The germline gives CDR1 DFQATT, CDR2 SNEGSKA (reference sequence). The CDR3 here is CSAREVAGGIQETQYF. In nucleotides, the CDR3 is TGCAGTGCTAGAGAGGTAGCGGGGGGGATCCAAGAGACCCAGTACTTC.

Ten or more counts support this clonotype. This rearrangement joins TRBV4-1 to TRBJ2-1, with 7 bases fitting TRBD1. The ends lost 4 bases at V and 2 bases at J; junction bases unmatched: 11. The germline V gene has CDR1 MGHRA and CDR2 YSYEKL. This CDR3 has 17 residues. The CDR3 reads CASSPSPDRAAYNEQFF. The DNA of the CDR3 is TGCGCCAGCAGCCCATCCCCCGACAGGGCTGCCTACAATGAGCAGTTCTTC.

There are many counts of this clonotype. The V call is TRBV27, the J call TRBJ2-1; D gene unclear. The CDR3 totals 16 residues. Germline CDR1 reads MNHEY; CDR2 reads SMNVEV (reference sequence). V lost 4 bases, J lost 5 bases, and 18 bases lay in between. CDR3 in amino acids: CASSYNIVIRNNEQFF. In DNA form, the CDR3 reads TGTGCCAGCAGTTACAATATCGTAATCCGAAACAATGAGCAGTTCTTC.

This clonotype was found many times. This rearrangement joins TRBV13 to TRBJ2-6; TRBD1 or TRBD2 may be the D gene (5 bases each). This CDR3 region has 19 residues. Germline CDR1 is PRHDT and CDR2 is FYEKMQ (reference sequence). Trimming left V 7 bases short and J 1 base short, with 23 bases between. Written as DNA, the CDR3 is TGTGCCAGCACCCTGATTGAGGTGGGACCAAAGTCTGGGGCCAACGTCCTGACTTTC. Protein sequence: CASTLIEVGPKSGANVLTF. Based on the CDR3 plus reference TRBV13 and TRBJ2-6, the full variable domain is AAGVIQSPRHLIKEKRETATLKCYPIPRHDTVYWYQQGPGQDPQFLISFYEKMQSDKGSIPDRFSAQQFSDYHSELNMSSLELGDSALYFCASTLIEVGPKSGANVLTFGAGSRLTVL.

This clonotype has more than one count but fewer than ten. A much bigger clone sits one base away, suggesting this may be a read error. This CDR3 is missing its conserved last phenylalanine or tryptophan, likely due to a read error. Written as DNA, the CDR3 is TGTGCCAGCAGTTTAGAGGGCAGGTCGCCCCTCCACCTT. Translating gives CASSLEGRSPLHL. The J gene is TRBJ1-6, the V gene TRBV12-3 or TRBV12-4; no definite D call. V lost 1 base and J lost 13, with 11 bases in between. This CDR3 region has 13 residues.

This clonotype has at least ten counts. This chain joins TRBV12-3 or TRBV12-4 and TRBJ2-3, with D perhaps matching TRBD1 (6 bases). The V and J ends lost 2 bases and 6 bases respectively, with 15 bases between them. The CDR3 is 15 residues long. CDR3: CASSLRTGGPDTQYF. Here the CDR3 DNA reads TGTGCCAGCAGTTTACGGACTGGGGGCCCGGATACGCAGTATTTT.

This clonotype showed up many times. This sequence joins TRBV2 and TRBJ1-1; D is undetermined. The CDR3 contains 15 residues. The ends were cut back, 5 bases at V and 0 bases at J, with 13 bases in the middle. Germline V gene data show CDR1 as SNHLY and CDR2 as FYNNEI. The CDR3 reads CASSWAERLNTEAFF. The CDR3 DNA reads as TGTGCCAGCAGTTGGGCTGAGAGATTGAACACTGAAGCTTTCTTT.

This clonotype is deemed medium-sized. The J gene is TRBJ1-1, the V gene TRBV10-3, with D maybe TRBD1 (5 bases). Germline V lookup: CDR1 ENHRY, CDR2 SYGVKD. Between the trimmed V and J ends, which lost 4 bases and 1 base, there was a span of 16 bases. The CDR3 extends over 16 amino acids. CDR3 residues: CAISGADSRGNTEAFF. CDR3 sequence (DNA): TGTGCCATCAGTGGGGCCGACAGCCGAGGGAACACTGAAGCTTTCTTT.

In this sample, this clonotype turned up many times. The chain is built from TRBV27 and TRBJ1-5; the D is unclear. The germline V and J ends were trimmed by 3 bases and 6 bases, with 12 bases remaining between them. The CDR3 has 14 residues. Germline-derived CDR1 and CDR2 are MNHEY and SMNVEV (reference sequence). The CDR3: CASSFAGERQPQHF. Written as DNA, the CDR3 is TGTGCCAGCAGTTTTGCCGGGGAACGTCAGCCCCAGCATTTT.

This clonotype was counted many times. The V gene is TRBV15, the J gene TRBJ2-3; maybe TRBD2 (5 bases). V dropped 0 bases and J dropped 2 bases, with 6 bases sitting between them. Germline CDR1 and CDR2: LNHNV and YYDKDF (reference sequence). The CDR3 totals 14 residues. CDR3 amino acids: CATSRDRDTDTQYF. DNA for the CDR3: TGTGCCACCAGCAGAGATCGGGACACAGATACGCAGTATTTT.

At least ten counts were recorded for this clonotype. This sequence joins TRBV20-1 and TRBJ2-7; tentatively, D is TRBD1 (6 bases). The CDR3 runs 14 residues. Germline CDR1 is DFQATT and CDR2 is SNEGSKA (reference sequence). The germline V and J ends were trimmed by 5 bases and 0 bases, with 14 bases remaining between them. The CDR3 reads CSAPDRTSSYEQYF. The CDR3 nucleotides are TGCAGTGCTCCCGACAGGACCAGCTCCTACGAGCAGTACTTC.

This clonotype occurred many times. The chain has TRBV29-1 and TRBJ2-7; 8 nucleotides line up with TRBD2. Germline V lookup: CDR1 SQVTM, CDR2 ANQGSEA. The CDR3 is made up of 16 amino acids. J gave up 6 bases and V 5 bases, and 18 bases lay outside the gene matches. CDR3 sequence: CSVFDPGAAGGVEQYF. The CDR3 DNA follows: TGCAGCGTTTTCGACCCCGGGGCAGCCGGGGGGGTCGAGCAGTACTTC.

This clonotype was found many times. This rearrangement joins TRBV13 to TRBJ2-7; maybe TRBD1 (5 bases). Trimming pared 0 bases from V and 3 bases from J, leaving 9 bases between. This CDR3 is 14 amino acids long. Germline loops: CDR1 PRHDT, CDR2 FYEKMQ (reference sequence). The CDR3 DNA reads TGTGCCAGCAGCTTAGGAGACAGCATCTACGAGCAGTACTTC. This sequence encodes CASSLGDSIYEQYF.

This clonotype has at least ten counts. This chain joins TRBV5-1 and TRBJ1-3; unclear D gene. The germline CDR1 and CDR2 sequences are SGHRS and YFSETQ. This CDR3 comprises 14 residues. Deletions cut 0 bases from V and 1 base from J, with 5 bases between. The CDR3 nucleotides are TGCGCCAGCAGCTTGGGCGATTCTGGAAACACCATATATTTT. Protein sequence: CASSLGDSGNTIYF.

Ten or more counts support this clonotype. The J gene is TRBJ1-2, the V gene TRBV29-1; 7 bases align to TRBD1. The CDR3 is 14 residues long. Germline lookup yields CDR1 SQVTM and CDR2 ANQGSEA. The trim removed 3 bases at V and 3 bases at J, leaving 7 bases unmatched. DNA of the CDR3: TGCAGCGTTGAGACAGGGCACGGTGACTATGGCTACACCTTC. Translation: CSVETGHGDYGYTF.

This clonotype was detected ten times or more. CDR3 nucleotide sequence: TGCGCCAGCAGCTTCGGGATTGAGCAGTTCTTC. Protein: CASSFGIEQFF. This chain uses TRBV5-1 with TRBJ2-1; D might be TRBD2 (5 bases). The length of the CDR3 is 11 residues. V dropped 2 bases and J dropped 9 bases, with 6 bases sitting between them. The germline gives CDR1 SGHRS, CDR2 YFSETQ.

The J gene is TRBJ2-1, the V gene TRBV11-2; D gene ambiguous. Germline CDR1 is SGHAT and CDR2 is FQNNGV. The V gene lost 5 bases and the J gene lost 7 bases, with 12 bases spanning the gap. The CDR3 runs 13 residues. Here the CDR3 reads CASSGLLANEQFF. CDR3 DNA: TGTGCCAGCAGCGGGTTACTGGCGAATGAGCAGTTCTTC.